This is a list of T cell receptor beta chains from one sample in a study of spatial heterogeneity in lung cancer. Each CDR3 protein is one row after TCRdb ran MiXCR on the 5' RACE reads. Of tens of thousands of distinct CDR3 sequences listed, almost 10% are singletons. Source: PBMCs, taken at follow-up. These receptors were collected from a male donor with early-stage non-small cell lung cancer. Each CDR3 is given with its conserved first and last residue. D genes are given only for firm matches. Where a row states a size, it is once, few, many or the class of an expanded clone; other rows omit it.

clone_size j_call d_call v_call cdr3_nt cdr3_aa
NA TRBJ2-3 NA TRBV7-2 TGTGCCAGCAGTACGGGGGATACGCAGTATTTT CASSTGDTQYF
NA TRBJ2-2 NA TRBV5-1 TGCGCCAGCAGCTTGGGCCCACAGGGATCGAACACCGGGGAGCTGTTTTTT CASSLGPQGSNTGELFF
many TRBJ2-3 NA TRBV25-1 TGTGCCAGCGGGATAGGGGCGGGCGACACAGATACGCAGTATTTT CASGIGAGDTDTQYF
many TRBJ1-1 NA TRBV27 TGTGCCACCTACGGAGGACGTGAAGCTTTCTTT CATYGGREAFF
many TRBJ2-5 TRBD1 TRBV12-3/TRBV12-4 TGTGCCAGCAGTCCCGGGACAGGGTCAAGACAAGAGACCCAGTACTTC CASSPGTGSRQETQYF
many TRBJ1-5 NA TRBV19 TGTGCCAGTAGTATAGGTGACAGCCGCGTAAATCAGCCCCAGCATTTT CASSIGDSRVNQPQHF
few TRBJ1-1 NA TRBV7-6 TGTGCCAGCAGCTTAGAGACGTTTTCTGAAGCTTTCTTT CASSLETFSEAFF
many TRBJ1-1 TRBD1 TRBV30 TGTGCCTGGGACAGGGGGCGCGAAAACACTGAAGCTTTCTTT CAWDRGRENTEAFF
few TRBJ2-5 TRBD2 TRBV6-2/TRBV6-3 TGTGCCAGCGGGACTAGCGGGGCCCAAGAGACCCAGTACTTC CASGTSGAQETQYF
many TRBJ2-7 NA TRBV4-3 TGCGCCAGCAGCCAAGAGCCCCCCCCCGTTATTGGCTCCTACGAGCAGTACTTC CASSQEPPPVIGSYEQYF
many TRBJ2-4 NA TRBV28 TGTGCCAGCAGTTCTTTCCTACTCGAGAAAAACATTCAGTACTTC CASSSFLLEKNIQYF
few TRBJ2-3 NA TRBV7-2 TGTGCCAGCAGCTTAGAGTCCTCTGCGGTTGATACGCAGTATTTT CASSLESSAVDTQYF
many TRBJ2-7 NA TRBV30 TGTGCCTGGAGTGTTGACAGTTATCCTCCTACGGCCGAGCAGTACTTC CAWSVDSYPPTAEQYF
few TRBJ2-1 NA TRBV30 TGTGCCTGGAGTCCTCCTAGCTACGCGAGCTCCTACAATGAGCAGTTCTTC CAWSPPSYASSYNEQFF
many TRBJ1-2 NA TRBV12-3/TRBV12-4 TGTGCCAGCAGCTCAGGGTTGAGCTACACCTTC CASSSGLSYTF
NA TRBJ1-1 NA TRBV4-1 TGCGCCAGCAGCCCAGTCGGGGGCTCGAACACTGAAGCTTTCTTT CASSPVGGSNTEAFF
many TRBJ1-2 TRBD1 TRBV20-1 TGCAGTGCGCAACCCTCATTCCAGGGGGGGAATGGCTACACCTTC CSAQPSFQGGNGYTF
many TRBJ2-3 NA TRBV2 TGTGCCAGCCTTTTCTACACAGATACGCAGTATTTT CASLFYTDTQYF
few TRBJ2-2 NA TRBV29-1 TGCAGCGTTGACGAAGGGGGCACCGGGGAGCTGTTTTTT CSVDEGGTGELFF
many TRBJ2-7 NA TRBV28 TGTGCCAGCAGTTTAGGGGGGACTCCTGCCTACGAGCAGTACTTC CASSLGGTPAYEQYF
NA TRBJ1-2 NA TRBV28 TGTGCCAGCAGTCCTAGGGGTAACTATGGCTACACCTTC CASSPRGNYGYTF
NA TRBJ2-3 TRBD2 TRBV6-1 TGTGCCAGCAGACCTAGGACTAGCGGGGGGCGGGGCACAGATACGCAGTATTTT CASRPRTSGGRGTDTQYF
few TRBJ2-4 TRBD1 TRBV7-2 TGTGCCAGCCGACGACAGGGCAGTGGAGGTAACATTCAGTACTTC CASRRQGSGGNIQYF
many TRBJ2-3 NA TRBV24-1 TGTGCCACCAGTGATTTCGGTGCAGACGCAGTGGATACGCAGTATTTT CATSDFGADAVDTQYF
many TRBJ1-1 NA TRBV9 TGTGCCAGCAGCGTATCCCATTTGGCGGGCACTGAAGCTTTCTTT CASSVSHLAGTEAFF
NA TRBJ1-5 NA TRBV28 TGTGCCAGCAGTCCCCTGAATCAGCCCCAGCATTTT CASSPLNQPQHF
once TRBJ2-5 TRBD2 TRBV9 TGTGCCAGCAGCGAGGGACTAGCGGGGGGGCCGCGAGAGACCCAGTACTTC CASSEGLAGGPRETQYF
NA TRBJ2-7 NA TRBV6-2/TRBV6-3 TGTGCCAGCAGTTACTCGGAAAGCTCCTACGAGCAGTACTTC CASSYSESSYEQYF
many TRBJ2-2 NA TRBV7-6 TGTGCCAGCAGCTTAGGAGGGCGGCCCCCTGGGGGGGAGCTGTTTTTT CASSLGGRPPGGELFF
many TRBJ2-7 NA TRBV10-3 TGTGCCATCAGTGAGTCAACAGGTAGCGCCTACGAGCAGTACTTC CAISESTGSAYEQYF
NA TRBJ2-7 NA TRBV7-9 TGTGCCAGCAGCTTTGCAGGAGAGCAGTACTTC CASSFAGEQYF
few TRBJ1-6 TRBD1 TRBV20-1 TGCAGTGCTAGAGATCCCCGGGACAGGAATAATTCACCCCTCCACTTT CSARDPRDRNNSPLHF
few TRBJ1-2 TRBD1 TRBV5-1 TGCGCCAGCAGCTTGGAGGGACAGGGGTTCTATGGCTACACCTTC CASSLEGQGFYGYTF
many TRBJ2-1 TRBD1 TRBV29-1 TGCAGCGTTGAAGTGGTCAGGGGGCTCAATGAGCAGTTCTTC CSVEVVRGLNEQFF
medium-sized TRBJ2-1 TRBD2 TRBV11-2 TGTGCCAGCAGGAGCGGGGGGTTTGATGAGCAGTTCTTC CASRSGGFDEQFF
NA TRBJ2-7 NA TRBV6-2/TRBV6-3 TGTGCCAGCAGTCCTCCGGACAGAAGCTCCTACGAGCAGTACTTC CASSPPDRSSYEQYF
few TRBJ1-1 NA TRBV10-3 TGTGCCATCAGTGAGTCGGCGGCCAACACTGAAGCTTTCTTT CAISESAANTEAFF
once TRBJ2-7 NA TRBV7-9 TGTGCCAGCAGCCCCCGGTCGACGTACTACGAGCAGTACTTC CASSPRSTYYEQYF
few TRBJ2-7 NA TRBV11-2 TGTGCCAGCAGCCCGAGGACAGCCTTTTCAGTCTACGAGCAGTACTTC CASSPRTAFSVYEQYF
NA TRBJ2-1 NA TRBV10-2 TGCGCCAGCAAGGGGGGCTCCTACAATGAGCAGTTCTTC CASKGGSYNEQFF
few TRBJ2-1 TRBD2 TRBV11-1 TGTGCCAGCAGCCTCATGGGGGGGGAGCAGTTCTTC CASSLMGGEQFF
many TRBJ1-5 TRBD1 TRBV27 TGTGCCAGCAGTTTAAATTCGGCAGGGGGAAATCAGCCCCAGCATTTT CASSLNSAGGNQPQHF
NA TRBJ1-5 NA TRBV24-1 TGTGCCACCAGTGACCCTCGGACACCTTATAGCAATCAGCCCCAGCATTTT CATSDPRTPYSNQPQHF
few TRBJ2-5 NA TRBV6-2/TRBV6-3 TGTGCCAGCAGTTCCCCCCCAGGGCTCCAAGAGACCCAGTACTTC CASSSPPGLQETQYF
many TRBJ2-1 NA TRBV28 TGTGCCAGCAGGGAGGACTGGGGGCGTTACAATGAGCAGTTCTTC CASREDWGRYNEQFF
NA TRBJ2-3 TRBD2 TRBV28 TGTGCCAGCAGTTTGTACAGCGGGGGGAGTACTAGCACAGATACGCAGTATTTT CASSLYSGGSTSTDTQYF
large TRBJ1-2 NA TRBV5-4 TGTGCCAGCAGCTTGCGAGGGGCTGGCAACTATGGCTACACCTTC CASSLRGAGNYGYTF
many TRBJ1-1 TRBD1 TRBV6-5 TGTGCCAGCAGTTACTCGAGGACAGGGGGCTTGAACACTGAAGCTTTCTTT CASSYSRTGGLNTEAFF
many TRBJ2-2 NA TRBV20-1 TGCAGTGCTAGAGCCGGGACACTGAACACCGGGGAGCTGTTTTTT CSARAGTLNTGELFF
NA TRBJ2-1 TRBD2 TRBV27 TGTGCCAGCAGTCCCGAACTAGCGGGGGGGCCTCGAGAGCAGTTCTTC CASSPELAGGPREQFF
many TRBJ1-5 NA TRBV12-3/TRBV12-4 TGTGCCAGCAGTCCCCAAACCCCTCAGCCCCAGCATTTT CASSPQTPQPQHF